This T cell receptor beta chain was observed in a study of radiotherapy plus CTLA-4 blockade in lung cancer. It was focal radiation plus CTLA-4 blockade with ipilimumab that patients with chemo-refractory metastatic non-small-cell lung cancer received. Some clones are missing from TCRdb's copy, which holds only in-frame ones; the method was immunoSEQ multiplex PCR. This table holds about 68,000 clones, 70% to 85% found once. The length of the CDR3 is 16 residues. CDR1 and CDR2 (germline): LNHDA, SQIVND (reference sequence). The ends were cut back, 3 bases at V and 0 bases at J, with 13 bases in the middle. Study-wide findings and caveats: Tumor-derived TCR clones expanded in blood after radiotherapy plus ipilimumab. In blood, early T cell clone dynamics reportedly predicted response best, together with interferon-beta.

In the case of this clone: Its cognate antigen is unknown.

This sample comprised peripheral blood, obtained from a patient treated with radiotherapy plus ipilimumab. This chain connects TRBV19 to TRBJ2-3; no clear D gene. The sequence was obtained from a human donor with non-small cell lung cancer who had a complete response to radiotherapy plus ipilimumab. The DNA of the CDR3 is TGTGCCAGTAGTATGGGCGCAGCCCTTAGCACAGATACGCAGTATTTT. Amino acid sequence: CASSMGAALSTDTQYF.